Presented here are 3 T cell receptor beta chains from one specimen sequenced in a study of T cells in tuberculosis. This table comes from immunoSEQ multiplex PCR, and its TCRdb copy is limited to in-frame clones, with some not included. This sample has several thousand clones, with about 95% found just once. The sequenced material came from PBMCs. All receptors derive from an adult with tuberculosis.

This chain links TRBV19 with TRBJ2-1; TRBD2 aligns across 8 bases. V shed 9 bases, J shed 1 base, and the junction held 11 bases outside the gene matches. This CDR3 has 16 amino acids. CDR1 is LNHDA, CDR2 SQIVND, per germline (reference sequence). The DNA for the CDR3 is TGTGCCAGCAGCTCCTATAGCGGGACTTCCTACAATGAGCAGTTCTTC. As protein: CASSSYSGTSYNEQFF.

This chain connects TRBV5-5 to TRBJ1-1; possible D gene TRBD1, 5 bases. Germline CDR1 SGHKS, CDR2 YYEKEE (reference sequence). V lost 4 bases, J lost 11 bases, and 24 bases lay in between. This CDR3 has 15 residues. The CDR3 here is CASSVSTGTPAGAFF. The CDR3 region has the DNA TGTGCCAGCAGCGTTAGTACCGGGACTCCCGCTGGGGCTTTCTTT.

The V gene is TRBV4-1, the J gene TRBJ2-2, with D perhaps TRBD2 (7 bases). Trimming removed 4 bases from V and 0 bases from J, with 12 bases in between. The CDR3 covers 16 residues. Germline CDR1 is MGHRA and CDR2 is YSYEKL. CDR3 sequence reads: CASSLRGGANTGELFF. In DNA, the CDR3 is TGCGCCAGCAGCCTGAGAGGGGGGGCGAACACCGGGGAGCTGTTTTTT.